These 30 T cell receptor beta chains share one sample of origin, sequenced in a study of Ad26.COV2.S vaccination and SARS-CoV-2 variants. Regarding treatment: some 20 received Ad26.COV2.S at low or high dose, single or two shots; a few received placebo; per-sample allocation not given. Day 63 following the first vaccine or placebo injection was when the samples were taken. Assay: immunoSEQ multiplex PCR; the TCRdb copy retains only in-frame clones and omits some. The sample shows about 400,000 clones, about 83% of them seen only once. Material: peripheral blood, obtained in a trial of Ad26.COV2.S vaccine versus placebo. The receptor source for this set is a person between 18 and 59 years old who received the Ad26.COV2.S COVID-19 vaccine or a placebo.

This clone has a single count. The chain couples TRBV7-2 to TRBJ2-7; unclear D gene. V was clipped by 1 base and J by 6 bases, with 10 bases between them. The CDR3 is 13 amino acids. From germline, CDR1 is SGHTA and CDR2 FQGNSA. CDR3 coding DNA: TGTGCCAGCAGCTTAGAGGCTAGTCGCGAGCAGTACTTC. Translating gives CASSLEASREQYF.

In its sample, this clone was seen once. The chain is built from TRBV4-3 and TRBJ2-5; no definite D call. Trimming shortened V by 1 base and J by 2 bases, and 8 bases separated the two germline ends. Germline CDR1 and CDR2: LGHNA and YSLEER. The CDR3 is made up of 14 amino acids. The CDR3, as DNA: TGCGCCAGCAGCCAAGTTGGGATGCAAGAGACCCAGTACTTC. Amino acid sequence: CASSQVGMQETQYF.

The chain recombines TRBV5-1 with TRBJ1-2, with TRBD1 as a possible D gene (5 bases). The CDR3 covers 15 residues. Germline values: CDR1 SGHRS, CDR2 YFSETQ. V lost 3 bases to trimming and J lost 8 bases, with 20 bases between them. The CDR3 region has the DNA TGCGCCAGCAGCTCGGGTTACCGGGACTCGCCGGGCTACACCTTC. Amino acid sequence: CASSSGYRDSPGYTF.

The CDR3: CASSLQTSGKGSSYEQYF. CDR3 nucleotides: TGCGCCAGCAGCCTTCAGACTAGCGGGAAGGGGAGCTCCTACGAGCAGTACTTC. The chain is built from TRBV5-1 and TRBJ2-7; TRBD2 aligns across 11 bases. This CDR3 is 18 amino acids long. Germline assignment: CDR1 SGHRS and CDR2 YFSETQ. J gave up 0 bases and V 4 bases, and 12 bases lay outside the gene matches.

This chain links TRBV4-3 with TRBJ2-7; the D gene could be TRBD1 or TRBD2 (5 bases each). Germline V gene sequence: CDR1 LGHNA, CDR2 YSLEER. V was shortened by 2 bases and J by 4 bases, with 12 bases between the two germline ends. This CDR3 is 14 amino acids long. CDR3 region: CASSQFSWGYEQYF. The CDR3 DNA reads as TGCGCCAGCAGCCAATTTTCCTGGGGGTACGAGCAGTACTTC.

V gene TRBV29-1 combines with J gene TRBJ1-1; tentative D call: TRBD1 (6 bases). V lost 2 bases and J lost 3, with 19 bases in between. CDR3 length equals 16 residues. Germline-derived CDR1 and CDR2 are SQVTM and ANQGSEA. This CDR3 is CSVERLGGPADTEAFF. In nucleotides, the CDR3 is TGCAGCGTTGAAAGACTTGGGGGGCCGGCGGACACTGAAGCTTTCTTT.

A note on this clone: The sample carries other DNA sequences with the same CDR3. The chain recombines TRBV5-1 with TRBJ1-1; D gene unclear. In germline, CDR1 is SGHRS, CDR2 YFSETQ. Trimming shortened V by 1 base and J by 1 base, and 5 bases separated the two germline ends. CDR3 size: 13 residues. The DNA of the CDR3 is TGCGCCAGCAGCTTGAGGGAGAACACTGAAGCTTTCTTT. This gives the protein CASSLRENTEAFF.

J is TRBJ2-5 and V is TRBV19; possibly TRBD2 for D (6 bases). The V gene's germline CDR1 is LNHDA and CDR2 SQIVND (reference sequence). There are 17 residues in the CDR3. Trimming pared 5 bases from V and 1 base from J, leaving 20 bases between. CDR3 nucleotides: TGTGCCAGTAGTCGGGACCCTAGATCGGGGGTCCAAGAGACCCAGTACTTC. This sequence encodes CASSRDPRSGVQETQYF.

The count of this clone is one. This chain connects TRBV19 to TRBJ2-7, with D unresolved. Germline-derived CDR1 and CDR2 are LNHDA and SQIVND (reference sequence). Trimming removed 5 bases at V and 7 bases at J, with 9 bases between. This CDR3 has 11 amino acids. The CDR3 reads CASSWRGEQYF. Here the CDR3 DNA reads TGTGCCAGTAGTTGGCGTGGGGAGCAGTACTTC.

The gene calls are TRBV9 and TRBJ2-1, with TRBD2 as a possible D gene (6 bases). Germline-derived CDR1 and CDR2 are SGDLS and YYNGEE. This CDR3 has 15 residues. The V end lost 0 bases, the J end lost 7 bases, and 14 bases lay between the germline ends. This CDR3 reads CASSVEAGQTNEQFF. CDR3 bases: TGTGCCAGCAGCGTAGAGGCGGGGCAAACTAATGAGCAGTTCTTC.

This chain connects TRBV7-9 to TRBJ2-2; D remains ambiguous. Per the germline V gene, CDR1 is SEHNR and CDR2 is FQNEAQ (reference sequence). V was shortened by 5 bases and J by 5 bases, with 9 bases between the two germline ends. The CDR3 spans 13 residues. CDR3 in DNA: TGTGCCAGCAGCCCTGAACTAACCGGGGAGCTGTTTTTT. It encodes CASSPELTGELFF.

V and J are TRBV6-5 and TRBJ1-6; 9 bases are shared with TRBD1. The CDR3 runs to 14 residues. V was pared by 7 bases and J by 8 bases, with 6 bases of the junction left unmatched. CDR1 and CDR2 (germline): MNHEY, SVGAGI. CDR3 sequence (DNA): TGTGCCAGCAAGAGACAGGGGGAATATTCACCCCTCCACTTT. Translated, it gives CASKRQGEYSPLHF.

The chain couples TRBV14 to TRBJ2-5; TRBD1 matches 8 bases. Unmatched junction bases numbered 10, after V lost 1 base and J lost 3 bases. The CDR3 covers 17 residues. In germline, CDR1 is SGHDN, CDR2 FVKESK. CDR3 nucleotide sequence: TGTGCCAGCAGCCAAGGGTGGACAGGGTCCCTAGAAGAGACCCAGTACTTC. This codes for CASSQGWTGSLEETQYF.

The chain joins TRBV11-2 to TRBJ2-1; no clear D gene. The CDR3 extends over 15 amino acids. Trimming took off 1 base at V and 4 bases at J, with 11 bases between the two ends. From germline, CDR1 is SGHAT and CDR2 FQNNGV. CDR3 in amino acids: CASSLVVPVYNEQFF. CDR3 coding DNA: TGTGCCAGCAGCTTAGTAGTTCCGGTATACAATGAGCAGTTCTTC.

To note about this clone: An end of the junction does not agree with germline; a read error may underlie this. The chain recombines TRBV28 with TRBJ1-2, with D unclear. CDR1 is MDHEN, CDR2 SYDVKM, per germline. The CDR3 is 14 amino acids. This chain's CDR3 is CATSAPPTSYGYTF. As DNA, the CDR3 is TGTGCCACCAGTGCCCCCCCAACTAGCTATGGCTACACCTTC.

This sequence joins TRBV27 and TRBJ2-1; 10 bases map to TRBD2. The trim removed 6 bases at V and 2 bases at J, leaving 7 bases unmatched. The CDR3 length is 16 residues. Per germline, CDR1 MNHEY and CDR2 SMNVEV (reference sequence). The CDR3 DNA reads TGTGCCAGCAGCTCCCGGACTAGCGGAACCTACAATGAGCAGTTCTTC. The encoded protein is CASSSRTSGTYNEQFF.

In this sample, this clone turned up a few times. V usage is TRBV7-9 and J usage is TRBJ1-3; tentatively, D is TRBD1 (6 bases). The germline V and J ends were trimmed by 6 bases and 0 bases, with 15 bases remaining between them. The CDR3 is 16 residues long. CDR1 is SEHNR and CDR2 is FQNEAQ in the germline V gene (reference sequence). CDR3 bases: TGTGCCAGCAGGGCAGGGGACACATACTCTGGAAACACCATATATTTT. Translated, it gives CASRAGDTYSGNTIYF.

This chain links TRBV6-1 with TRBJ1-6; D gene ambiguous. Germline CDR1 is MNHNS and CDR2 is SASEGT. CDR3 size: 13 residues. With 3 bases removed from V and 7 bases from J, the gap between germline ends came to 7 bases. The DNA for the CDR3 is TGTGCCAGCAGTGAGCAAGAAAATTCACCCCTCCACTTT. It specifies CASSEQENSPLHF.

This clone appeared a few times. The V call is TRBV14, the J call TRBJ2-2, with D possibly TRBD2 on 5 matching bases. The CDR3 extends over 14 amino acids. Trimming cost V 4 bases and J 4 bases, with 10 bases left between them. Per the germline V gene, CDR1 is SGHDN and CDR2 is FVKESK. The CDR3 bases are TGTGCCAGCAGCCTCGGACTCAGCACCGGGGAGCTGTTTTTT. The encoded protein is CASSLGLSTGELFF.

This clone showed up just a few times. The chain employs TRBV30 and TRBJ1-5; TRBD1 is a possible D gene (5 bases). This CDR3 is 16 amino acids long. Germline CDR1 and CDR2: GTSNPN and SVGIG (reference sequence). The ends were cut back, 2 bases at V and 6 bases at J, with 20 bases in the middle. DNA of the CDR3: TGTGCCTGGAGTAAGCCCGGGACTCTTTCGGGTCAGCCCCAGCATTTT. Amino acid sequence: CAWSKPGTLSGQPQHF. The full variable domain, with the rest looked up from reference TRBV30 and TRBJ1-5, is SQTIHQWPATLVQPVGSPLSLECTVEGTSNPNLYWYRQAAGRGLQLLFYSVGIGQISSEVPQNLSASRPQDRQFILSSKKLLLSDSGFYLCAWSKPGTLSGQPQHFGDGTRLSIL.

V usage is TRBV14 and J usage is TRBJ1-1; 7 positions match TRBD1. There are 16 residues in the CDR3. Trimming cost V 3 bases and J 0 bases; bases outside gene matches: 7. The germline V gene encodes CDR1 SGHDN and CDR2 FVKESK. Written as DNA, the CDR3 is TGTGCCAGCAGCCAGGACAACAGGGGATTGAACACTGAAGCTTTCTTT. It encodes CASSQDNRGLNTEAFF.

V is TRBV5-1 and J is TRBJ2-3, with a weak D call TRBD1 (6 bases). The germline V and J ends were trimmed by 0 bases and 6 bases, with 17 bases remaining between them. The CDR3 sequence is 16 residues long. Germline lookup yields CDR1 SGHRS and CDR2 YFSETQ. This CDR3 reads CASSLGFAQGKDTQYF. The CDR3 coding sequence is TGCGCCAGCAGCTTGGGATTCGCACAGGGAAAGGATACGCAGTATTTT. Full variable domain (rest looked up from reference TRBV5-1 and TRBJ2-3): KAGVTQTPRYLIKTRGQQVTLSCSPISGHRSVSWYQQTPGQGLQFLFEYFSETQRNKGNFPGRFSGRQFSNSRSEMNVSTLELGDSALYLCASSLGFAQGKDTQYFGPGTRLTVL.

The V and J genes are TRBV3-1 (or the pseudogene TRBV3-2) and TRBJ2-5; no clear D. Germline V gene data show CDR1 as LGHDT and CDR2 as YNNKEL (reference sequence). The CDR3 spans 19 residues. With 0 bases removed from V and 5 bases from J, the gap between germline ends came to 25 bases. CDR3 in amino acids: CASSQDGPCRGSRWETQYF. CDR3 bases: TGTGCCAGCAGCCAAGACGGCCCCTGTAGAGGTAGTCGTTGGGAGACCCAGTACTTC.

This chain links TRBV4-1 with TRBJ2-1; D is uncertain. This CDR3 is 14 amino acids long. Trimming left V 0 bases short and J 7 bases short, with 10 bases between. Germline CDR1 and CDR2: MGHRA and YSYEKL. Here the CDR3 DNA reads TGCGCCAGCAGCCAAGATTTGGGCTATAATGAGCAGTTCTTC. Translated, it gives CASSQDLGYNEQFF.

This chain links TRBV5-1 with TRBJ2-1; TRBD2 matches 7 bases. The CDR3 loop spans 15 amino acids. CDR1 is SGHRS, CDR2 YFSETQ, per germline. V lost 0 bases, J lost 4 bases, and 4 bases stayed unmatched. The CDR3 protein is CASSLVSGDYNEQFF. The CDR3 DNA reads TGCGCCAGCAGCTTGGTCAGCGGGGATTACAATGAGCAGTTCTTC.

The V gene is TRBV7-6, the J gene TRBJ2-7, with 8 bases identical to TRBD2. Per the germline V gene, CDR1 is SGHVS and CDR2 is FNYEAQ. Trimming removed 1 base from V and 5 bases from J; junction bases left unmatched: 10. There are 16 residues in the CDR3. The CDR3 sequence is CASSLVSGSGPNEQYF. As DNA, the CDR3 is TGTGCCAGCAGCTTAGTGAGCGGGAGTGGGCCCAACGAGCAGTACTTC.

The chain links TRBV19 to TRBJ1-5, with 9 bases identical to TRBD1. V gave up 7 bases and J gave up 2 bases; unmatched junction bases: 6. This CDR3 region has 15 residues. Germline CDR1 LNHDA, CDR2 SQIVND (reference sequence). CDR3 coding DNA: TGTGCCAGTACCCCGGGACAGGGACGCAATCAGCCCCAGCATTTT. Its protein product is CASTPGQGRNQPQHF.

This clone appeared a few times. V is TRBV11-1 and J is TRBJ1-5; perhaps TRBD1 as D (5 bases). V was clipped by 7 bases and J by 4 bases, with 14 bases between them. This CDR3 comprises 14 residues. The V gene's germline CDR1 is SGHAT and CDR2 FQDESV (reference sequence). Here the CDR3 reads CASILGEGNQPQHF. The CDR3 bases are TGTGCCAGCATTCTGGGGGAGGGGAATCAGCCCCAGCATTTT.

J is TRBJ2-2 and V is TRBV6-5, with 10 bases aligning to TRBD2. With V trimmed by 8 bases and J by 8 bases, 8 bases remained unmatched. CDR1 and CDR2 from the germline V gene are MNHEY and SVGAGI. The CDR3 has 14 residues. CDR3 region: CASFIAGGLGELFF. The DNA for the CDR3 is TGTGCCAGCTTTATAGCGGGAGGCTTAGGGGAGCTGTTTTTT.

The chain links TRBV3-1 (or the pseudogene TRBV3-2) to TRBJ1-2, with a tentative D call TRBD1 (6 bases). The CDR3 has 14 amino acids. The V end lost 4 bases, the J end lost 6 bases, and 15 bases lay between the germline ends. In germline, CDR1 is LGHDT, CDR2 YNNKEL (reference sequence). CDR3 DNA: TGTGCCAGCAGCCCCGGAGGGGGGGGAAATGGCTACACCTTC. Its protein product is CASSPGGGGNGYTF.